The table lists the clone carrying this TCR beta chain with a few counts. The antigen remains unidentified. As for time point: cycle 4 day 1 (C4D1), after 6 weeks of nivolumab. Every patient was affected by relapse after autologous stem cell transplantation, while exposure to brentuximab vedotin was not uniform. Applied to thawed PBMCs, magnetic negative selection was the method used to isolate CD8+ T cells. Best responses were complete response, partial response or progressive disease. Some clones are missing from TCRdb's copy, which holds only in-frame ones; the method was immunoSEQ multiplex PCR. The sample lists about 20,000 clones, about 80% occurring once. The data were obtained in a study of PD-1 blockade in classical Hodgkin lymphoma. Study results and limitations: At baseline, newly diagnosed patients reportedly showed less TCR diversity than healthy donors. Anyone who began nivolumab under 1 year after ASCT was excluded.

Germline CDR1 reads SGHAT; CDR2 reads FQNNGV. This CDR3 region has 12 residues. V was pared by 4 bases and J by 10 bases, with 13 bases between. The chain recombines TRBV11-2 with TRBJ1-1; D is unresolved. The specimen comprised CD8+ T cells from blood, sampled before the fourth cycle of nivolumab. This clonotype was obtained from a human donor with classical Hodgkin lymphoma. The CDR3 bases are TGTGCCAGCAGCTCCTCGGTTTCGGGAGCTTTCTTT. This encodes CASSSSVSGAFF. The full variable domain, rest sourced from reference TRBV11-2 and TRBJ1-1, is EAGVAQSPRYKIIEKRQSVAFWCNPISGHATLYWYQQILGQGPKLLIQFQNNGVVDDSQLPKDRFSAERLKGVDSTLKIQPAKLEDSAVYLCASSSSVSGAFFGQGTRLTVV.